The sequence of this T cell receptor (beta chain) was determined in a study of T cells in lung cancer brain metastases. Study in general: A median approximately 46 weeks separated primary and brain metastasis sampling.

Libraries were prepared by immunoSEQ multiplex PCR; TCRdb keeps only in-frame clonotypes and omits some of them. The repertoire consists of approximately 5,000 clones, with around 85% occurring once and the leading ten covering roughly 2.3%. The CDR3 totals 14 residues. V trimming: 10 bases; J trimming: 8 bases; junction bases outside the gene matches: 9. From germline, CDR1 is SEHNR and CDR2 FQNEAQ (reference sequence). The clonotype originates from a man aged 45-65 years with non-small cell lung cancer. Sequenced input: tumor tissue from the primary lung tumor. This chain links TRBV7-9 with TRBJ1-6, with TRBD1 matching over 9 bases. The CDR3 spells CATPGTGSHSPLHF. The CDR3 DNA reads TGTGCCACCCCGGGGACAGGGTCGCATTCACCCCTCCACTTT.